What follows describes a single TCR beta chain. Its antigen is unidentified. V shed 0 bases and J shed 9 bases, with 22 bases lying between them. Germline assignment: CDR1 SGHNT and CDR2 YYREEE (reference sequence). The CDR3 covers 17 residues. This sample is drawn from a study of shared clonotypes between healthy human individuals. Original processing methods: Junction-only sequences without quality scores were provided by ImmunoSEQ, so filtering was different. Sequencing used immunoSEQ multiplex PCR; TCRdb keeps in-frame clones, though not all of them. That table gives V, J and clone size, and the DNA gave D and trimming. The sample carries fewer than 2.5 million clones, 90% to 95% recorded once. Findings and limits, study-wide: Read depth was anticipated to influence clonotype sharing among donors.

This rearrangement joins TRBV5-4 to TRBJ2-1; TRBD1 might be the D (5 bases). Sequencing was carried out using naive CD4+ T cells from PBMCs. Subset here: CD45RA+ positively selected. The receptor comes from a man between 18 and 35 years old in good health. Some clones in this sample may be carry-over from other donors' samples. CDR3 sequence (DNA): TGTGCCAGCAGCTTGGGAGGCAGGGCCCAATTCCCACGTGAGCAGTTCTTC. Protein sequence: CASSLGGRAQFPREQFF.